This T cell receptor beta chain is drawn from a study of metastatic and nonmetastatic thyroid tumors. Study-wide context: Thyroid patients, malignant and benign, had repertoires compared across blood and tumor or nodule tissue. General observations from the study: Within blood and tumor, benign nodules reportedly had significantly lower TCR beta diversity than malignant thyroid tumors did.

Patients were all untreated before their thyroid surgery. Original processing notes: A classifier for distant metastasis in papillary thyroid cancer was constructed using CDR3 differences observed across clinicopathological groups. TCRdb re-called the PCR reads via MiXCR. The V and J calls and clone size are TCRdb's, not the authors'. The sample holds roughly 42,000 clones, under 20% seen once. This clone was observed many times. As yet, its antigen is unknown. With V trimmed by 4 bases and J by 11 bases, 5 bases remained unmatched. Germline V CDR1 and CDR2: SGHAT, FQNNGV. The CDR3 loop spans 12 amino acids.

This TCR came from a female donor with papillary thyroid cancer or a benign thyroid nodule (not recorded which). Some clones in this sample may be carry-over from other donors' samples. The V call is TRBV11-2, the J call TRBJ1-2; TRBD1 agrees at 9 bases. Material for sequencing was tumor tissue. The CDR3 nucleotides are TGTGCCAGCAGCTCCGGGACAGGGCTGTACACCTTC. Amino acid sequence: CASSSGTGLYTF.